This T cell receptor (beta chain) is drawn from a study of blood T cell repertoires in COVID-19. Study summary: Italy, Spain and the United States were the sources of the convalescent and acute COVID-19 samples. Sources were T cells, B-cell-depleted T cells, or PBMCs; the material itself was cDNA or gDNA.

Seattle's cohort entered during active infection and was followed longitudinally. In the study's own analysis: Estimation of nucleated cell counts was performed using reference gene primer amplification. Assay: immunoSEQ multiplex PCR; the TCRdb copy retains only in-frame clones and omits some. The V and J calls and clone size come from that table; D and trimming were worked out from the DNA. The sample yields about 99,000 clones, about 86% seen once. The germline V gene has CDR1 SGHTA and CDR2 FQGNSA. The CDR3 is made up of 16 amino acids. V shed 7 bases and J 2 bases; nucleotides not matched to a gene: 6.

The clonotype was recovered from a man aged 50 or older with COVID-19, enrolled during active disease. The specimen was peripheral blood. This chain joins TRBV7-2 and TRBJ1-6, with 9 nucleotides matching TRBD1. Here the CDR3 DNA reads TGTGCCAGCACACAGGACAGGGGACCCTATAATTCACCCCTCCACTTT. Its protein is CASTQDRGPYNSPLHF.